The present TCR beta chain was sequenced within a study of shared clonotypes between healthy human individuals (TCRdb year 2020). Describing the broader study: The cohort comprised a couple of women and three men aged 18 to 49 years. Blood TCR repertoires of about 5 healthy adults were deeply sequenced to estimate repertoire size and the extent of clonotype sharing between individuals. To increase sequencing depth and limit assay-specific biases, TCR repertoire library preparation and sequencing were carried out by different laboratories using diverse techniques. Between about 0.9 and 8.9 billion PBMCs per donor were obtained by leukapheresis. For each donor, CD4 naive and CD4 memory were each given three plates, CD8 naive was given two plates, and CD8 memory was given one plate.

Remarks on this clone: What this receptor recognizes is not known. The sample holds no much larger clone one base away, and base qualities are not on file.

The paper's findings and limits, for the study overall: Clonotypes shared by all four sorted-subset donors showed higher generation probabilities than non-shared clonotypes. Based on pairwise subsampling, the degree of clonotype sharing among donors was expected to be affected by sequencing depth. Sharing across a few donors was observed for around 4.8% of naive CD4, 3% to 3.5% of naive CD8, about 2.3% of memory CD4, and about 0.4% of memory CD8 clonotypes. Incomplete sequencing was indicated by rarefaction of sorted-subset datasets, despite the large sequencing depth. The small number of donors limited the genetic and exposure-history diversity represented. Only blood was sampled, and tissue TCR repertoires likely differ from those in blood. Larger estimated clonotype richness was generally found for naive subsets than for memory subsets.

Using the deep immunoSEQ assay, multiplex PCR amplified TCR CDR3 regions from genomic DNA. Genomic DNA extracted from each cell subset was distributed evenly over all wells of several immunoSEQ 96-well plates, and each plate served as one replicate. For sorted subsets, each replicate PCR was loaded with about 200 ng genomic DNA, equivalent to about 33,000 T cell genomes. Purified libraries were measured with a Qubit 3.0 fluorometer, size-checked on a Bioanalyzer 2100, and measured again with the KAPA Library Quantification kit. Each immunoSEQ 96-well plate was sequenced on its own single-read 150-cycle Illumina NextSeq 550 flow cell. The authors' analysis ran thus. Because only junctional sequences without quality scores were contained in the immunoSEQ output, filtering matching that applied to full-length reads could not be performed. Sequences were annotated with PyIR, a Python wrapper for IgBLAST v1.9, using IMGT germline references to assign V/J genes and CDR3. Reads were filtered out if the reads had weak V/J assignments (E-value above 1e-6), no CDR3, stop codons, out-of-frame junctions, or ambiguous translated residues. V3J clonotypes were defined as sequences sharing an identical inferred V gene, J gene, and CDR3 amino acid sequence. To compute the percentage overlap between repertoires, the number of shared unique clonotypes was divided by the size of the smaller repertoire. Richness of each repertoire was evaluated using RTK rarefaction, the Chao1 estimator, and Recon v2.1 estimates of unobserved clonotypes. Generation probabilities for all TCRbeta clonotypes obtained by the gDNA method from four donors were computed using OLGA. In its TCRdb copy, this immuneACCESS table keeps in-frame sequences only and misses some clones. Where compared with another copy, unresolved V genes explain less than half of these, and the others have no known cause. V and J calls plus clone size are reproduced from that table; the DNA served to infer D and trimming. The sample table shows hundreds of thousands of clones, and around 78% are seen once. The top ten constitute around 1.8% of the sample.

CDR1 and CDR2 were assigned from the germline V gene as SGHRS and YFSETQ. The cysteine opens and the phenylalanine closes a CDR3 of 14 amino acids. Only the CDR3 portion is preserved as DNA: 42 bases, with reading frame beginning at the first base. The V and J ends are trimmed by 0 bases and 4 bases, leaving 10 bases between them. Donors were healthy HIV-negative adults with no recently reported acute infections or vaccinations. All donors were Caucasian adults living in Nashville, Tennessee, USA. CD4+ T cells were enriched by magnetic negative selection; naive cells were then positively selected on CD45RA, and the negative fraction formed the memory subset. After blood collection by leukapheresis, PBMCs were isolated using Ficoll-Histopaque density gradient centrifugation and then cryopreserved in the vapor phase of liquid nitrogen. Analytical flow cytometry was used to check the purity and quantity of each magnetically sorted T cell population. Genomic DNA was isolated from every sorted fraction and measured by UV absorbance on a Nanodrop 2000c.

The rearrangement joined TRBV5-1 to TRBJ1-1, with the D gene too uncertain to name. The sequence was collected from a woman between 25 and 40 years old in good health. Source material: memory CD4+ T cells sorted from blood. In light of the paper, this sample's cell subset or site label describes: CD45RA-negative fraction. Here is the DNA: TGCGCCAGCAGCTTGGCCGACGGAGGCACTGAAGCTTTCTTT. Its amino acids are CASSLADGGTEAFF.